What follows are 20 T cell receptor beta chains derived from one specimen sequenced in a study of shared clonotypes between healthy human individuals. Measured with immunoSEQ multiplex PCR; TCRdb has only the in-frame clones, and not every one. The table includes 2,100,000 or so clones, around 95% detected once. Input material: naive CD4+ T cells sorted from blood. Subset denoted: CD45RA+ positively selected. These receptors were collected from a man younger than 30 in good health.

The chain has TRBV9 and TRBJ2-1, with D possibly being TRBD1 or TRBD2 (6 bases each). Trimming took off 1 base at V and 5 bases at J, with 10 bases between the two ends. The CDR3 is made up of 14 amino acids. CDR1 is SGDLS and CDR2 is YYNGEE in the germline V gene. The CDR3 coding sequence is TGTGCCAGCAGCGTAACGGGGGCCAACAATGAGCAGTTCTTC. Its translation is CASSVTGANNEQFF.

The chain has TRBV7-2 and TRBJ1-2, with a weak D call TRBD1 (6 bases). Germline V gene data show CDR1 as SGHTA and CDR2 as FQGNSA. V was trimmed by 6 bases and J by 0 bases, leaving 17 bases between them. The CDR3 runs 16 residues. CDR3 DNA sequence: TGTGCCAGCAGATATGCCGAGGACAGCTCTAACTATGGCTACACCTTC. Translating it yields CASRYAEDSSNYGYTF.

A remark on this clone: This sample also contains other DNA sequences that code for the same CDR3. The CDR3 protein is CASSRGQGPYEQYF. CDR3 coding DNA: TGCGCCAGCAGCCGTGGACAGGGTCCCTACGAGCAGTACTTC. This chain links TRBV5-1 with TRBJ2-7; 8 bases map to TRBD1. This CDR3 contains 14 residues. In germline, CDR1 is SGHRS, CDR2 YFSETQ. V lost 4 bases and J lost 2; bases outside the gene matches: 5. The full variable domain, completed using reference TRBV5-1 and TRBJ2-7, is KAGVTQTPRYLIKTRGQQVTLSCSPISGHRSVSWYQQTPGQGLQFLFEYFSETQRNKGNFPGRFSGRQFSNSRSEMNVSTLELGDSALYLCASSRGQGPYEQYFGPGTRLTVT.

The chain has TRBV11-2 and TRBJ2-7; D unclear. The CDR3 length is 14 residues. Between the trimmed V and J ends, which lost 0 bases and 2 bases, there was a span of 8 bases. CDR1 is SGHAT and CDR2 is FQNNGV in the germline V gene. CDR3 sequence (DNA): TGTGCCAGCAGCTTAGACCCTCCCGCCTACGAGCAGTACTTC. This translates into CASSLDPPAYEQYF.

V and J are TRBV10-3 and TRBJ1-2, with no clear D. Trimming took 2 bases from V and 0 from J, leaving 10 bases between them. The germline CDR1 and CDR2 sequences are ENHRY and SYGVKD. The CDR3 contains 15 residues. In DNA, the CDR3 is TGTGCCATCAGTGAGCGCTTACAGCCTAACTATGGCTACACCTTC. This codes for CAISERLQPNYGYTF.

The chain employs TRBV27 and TRBJ2-2; D possibly corresponds to TRBD2 (6 bases). Trimming left V 10 bases short and J 1 base short, with 10 bases between. The CDR3 totals 13 residues. CDR1 MNHEY and CDR2 SMNVEV come from the germline V gene (reference sequence). The CDR3 reads CATRRGNTGELFF. The CDR3 coding sequence is TGTGCCACCCGGAGGGGGAACACCGGGGAGCTGTTTTTT.

The chain employs TRBV6-5 and TRBJ1-6; 7 nucleotides agree with TRBD1. Germline CDR1 reads MNHEY; CDR2 reads SVGAGI. The ends lost 4 bases at V and 7 bases at J; junction bases unmatched: 7. This CDR3 is built from 15 residues. CDR3 nucleotides: TGTGCCAGCAGTTCAGGGACAGAAAGAAATTCACCCCTCCACTTT. Its protein product is CASSSGTERNSPLHF.

The chain has TRBV25-1 and TRBJ1-1; D not resolved. In germline, CDR1 is MGHDK, CDR2 SYGVNS. The CDR3 covers 15 residues. V shed 6 bases and J shed 3 bases, with 17 bases lying between them. The CDR3 DNA sequence: TGTGCCAGCAGAGGTAACAGTACAAGGTACACTGAAGCTTTCTTT. Amino acid sequence: CASRGNSTRYTEAFF. The entire variable domain, with the rest obtained from reference TRBV25-1 and TRBJ1-1, is as follows: EADIYQTPRYLVIGTGKKITLECSQTMGHDKMYWYQQDPGMELHLIHYSYGVNSTEKGDLSSESTVSRIRTEHFPLTLESARPSHTSQYLCASRGNSTRYTEAFFGQGTRLTVV.

The chain employs TRBV5-4 and TRBJ2-2, with 8 bases lining up with TRBD1. Germline V gene lookup returns CDR1 SGHNT and CDR2 YYREEE (reference sequence). The CDR3 has 19 amino acids. The V and J ends lost 0 bases and 4 bases, in that order; junction bases with no gene match: 14. The CDR3 DNA is TGTGCCAGCAGCTTGGAAAGGACAGGGAATAGTGGCTCCACCGGGGAGCTGTTTTTT. This translates into CASSLERTGNSGSTGELFF. The variable domain in full, with the rest retrieved from reference TRBV5-4 and TRBJ2-2, is ETGVTQSPTHLIKTRGQQVTLRCSSQSGHNTVSWYQQALGQGPQFIFQYYREEENGRGNFPPRFSGLQFPNYSSELNVNALELDDSALYLCASSLERTGNSGSTGELFFGEGSRLTVL.

This chain uses TRBV7-2 with TRBJ2-7; 13 bases line up with TRBD2. Unmatched junction bases numbered 5, after V lost 3 bases and J lost 0 bases. The CDR3 consists of 17 residues. Germline CDR1 SGHTA, CDR2 FQGNSA. The CDR3 region is CASSFTSGRASSYEQYF. CDR3 coding DNA: TGTGCCAGCAGCTTCACTAGCGGGAGGGCCTCCTCCTACGAGCAGTACTTC.

As regards this clone: This sample also contains other DNA sequences that code for the same CDR3. This rearrangement joins TRBV6-1 to TRBJ2-7; D is undetermined. The germline V gene encodes CDR1 MNHNS and CDR2 SASEGT. The CDR3 is made up of 12 amino acids. V shed 5 bases and J shed 0 bases, with 5 bases lying between them. In DNA form, the CDR3 reads TGTGCCAGCAGTTCCTACTCCTACGAGCAGTACTTC. It codes for CASSSYSYEQYF.

This chain uses TRBV6-5 with TRBJ1-2; D is unresolved. CDR1 is MNHEY, CDR2 SVGAGI, per germline. V was pared by 5 bases and J by 4 bases, with 8 bases between. The CDR3 loop spans 12 amino acids. For the CDR3, the DNA is TGTGCCAGCAGTAACACCTTCTATGGCTACACCTTC. Protein: CASSNTFYGYTF.

This clone was observed a few times. J is TRBJ2-7 and V is TRBV6-1; tentatively, D is TRBD1 (5 bases). Per germline, CDR1 MNHNS and CDR2 SASEGT. V was shortened by 4 bases and J by 2 bases, with 12 bases between the two germline ends. The CDR3 is 14 amino acids. CDR3 protein: CASSAHRTPYEQYF. The CDR3 DNA reads TGTGCCAGCAGTGCGCACAGGACACCCTACGAGCAGTACTTC.

The V and J genes are TRBV2 and TRBJ2-7, with D possibly called TRBD1 or TRBD2 (6 bases each). Trimming took 8 bases from V and 6 from J, leaving 14 bases between them. This CDR3 contains 12 residues. The germline gives CDR1 SNHLY, CDR2 FYNNEI. For the CDR3, the DNA is TGTGCCAGCGGTTTGGGGGGCTCCGAGCAGTACTTC. Protein sequence: CASGLGGSEQYF.

The chain recombines TRBV30 with TRBJ1-2; possibly TRBD1 for D (5 bases). The CDR3 is 11 amino acids. Germline CDR1 is GTSNPN and CDR2 is SVGIG (reference sequence). V lost 5 bases and J 8 bases, leaving 12 bases between the germline ends. The DNA for the CDR3 is TGTGCCTGGGGGGCAGGGCGAGGCTACACCTTC. It yields the protein CAWGAGRGYTF.

The V and J genes are TRBV11-3 and TRBJ2-3; the D is unclear. The CDR3 has 16 residues. Germline V gene data show CDR1 as SGHNT and CDR2 as YENEEA. V lost 1 base to trimming and J lost 0 bases, with 11 bases between them. This chain's CDR3 is CASSLGVSTSTDTQYF. DNA of the CDR3: TGTGCCAGCAGCTTAGGGGTCAGTACGAGCACAGATACGCAGTATTTT.

This clone appeared once. This chain links TRBV5-1 with TRBJ2-1; 7 positions agree with TRBD2. CDR1 is SGHRS, CDR2 YFSETQ, per germline. V was pared by 4 bases and J by 7 bases, with 14 bases of the junction left unmatched. This CDR3 is 16 amino acids long. The CDR3 region is CASSPRPSGEGNEQFF. As DNA, the CDR3 is TGCGCCAGCAGCCCGAGGCCTAGCGGAGAAGGTAATGAGCAGTTCTTC.

The chain is built from TRBV10-3 and TRBJ2-3; the D is unclear. Germline loops: CDR1 ENHRY, CDR2 SYGVKD. Trimming shortened V by 8 bases and J by 2 bases, and 14 bases separated the two germline ends. The CDR3 spans 14 residues. The CDR3 protein is CAIRPEPNTDTQYF. The CDR3 nucleotides read TGTGCCATCCGCCCGGAACCCAACACAGATACGCAGTATTTT.

The J gene is TRBJ2-3, the V gene TRBV7-2, with TRBD2 matching over 10 bases. The CDR3 sequence is 18 residues long. With V trimmed by 2 bases and J by 5 bases, 13 bases remained unmatched. Germline lookup yields CDR1 SGHTA and CDR2 FQGNSA. CDR3 amino acids: CASSLIGDLAGGRDTQYF. DNA for the CDR3: TGTGCCAGCAGCTTAATCGGGGATTTAGCGGGAGGACGAGATACGCAGTATTTT. Full variable domain (remainder filled in from reference TRBV7-2 and TRBJ2-3): GAGVSQSPSNKVTEKGKDVELRCDPISGHTALYWYRQSLGQGLEFLIYFQGNSAPDKSGLPSDRFSAERTGGSVSTLTIQRTQQEDSAVYLCASSLIGDLAGGRDTQYFGPGTRLTVL.

The chain combines TRBV28 with TRBJ1-4, with TRBD1 identical over 8 bases. This CDR3 is 16 amino acids long. The junction had 13 bases not matched to a gene; V was cut back by 5 bases and J by 8 bases. Germline lookup yields CDR1 MDHEN and CDR2 SYDVKM. CDR3 DNA sequence: TGTGCCAGCAGTCCGTCCCTGGGACAGGCAAGAGAAAAACTGTTTTTT. It specifies CASSPSLGQAREKLFF. The variable domain in full, with the rest retrieved from reference TRBV28 and TRBJ1-4, is DVKVTQSSRYLVKRTGEKVFLECVQDMDHENMFWYRQDPGLGLRLIYFSYDVKMKEKGDIPEGYSVSREKKERFSLILESASTNQTSMYLCASSPSLGQAREKLFFGSGTQLSVL.